This TCR beta chain came from a study of Graves' ophthalmopathy and Graves' hyperthyroidism. Amplification of the TCR beta CDR3 regions used RNA transcripts (as template). First-round RT-PCR used HTBI primers; second-round multiplex PCR followed. TCRdb re-called the multiplex PCR reads with MiXCR, one entry per CDR3 protein. Here the sample spans some 750,000 distinct CDR3 sequences, 35% to 50% being singletons. Exclusion applied to patients with other autoimmune diseases, uncontrolled infections, pregnancy or lactation. This clonotype was found a few times. V dropped 2 bases and J dropped 9 bases, with 12 bases sitting between them. Germline lookup yields CDR1 SGHNT and CDR2 YYREEE (reference sequence). The CDR3 has 14 residues.

The origin of this receptor is an adult man with Graves' ophthalmopathy. Sequenced input: peripheral blood. The rearrangement uses TRBV5-4 and TRBJ1-6; TRBD1 is a possible D gene (5 bases). CDR3 region: CASSLAGLGSPLHF. DNA for the CDR3: TGTGCCAGCAGCTTAGCAGGGTTGGGTTCACCCCTCCACTTT.